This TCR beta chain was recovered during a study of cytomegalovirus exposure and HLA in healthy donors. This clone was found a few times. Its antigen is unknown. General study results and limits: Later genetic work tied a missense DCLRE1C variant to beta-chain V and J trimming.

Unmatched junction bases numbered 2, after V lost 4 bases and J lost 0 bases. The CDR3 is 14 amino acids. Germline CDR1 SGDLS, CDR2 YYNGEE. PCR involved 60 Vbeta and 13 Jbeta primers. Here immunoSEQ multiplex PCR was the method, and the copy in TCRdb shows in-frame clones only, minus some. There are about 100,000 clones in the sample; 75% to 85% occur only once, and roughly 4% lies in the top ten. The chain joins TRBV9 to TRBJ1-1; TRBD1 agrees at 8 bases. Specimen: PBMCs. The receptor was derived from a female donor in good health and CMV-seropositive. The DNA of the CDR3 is TGTGCCAGCAGCCGACAGGGGATGAACACTGAAGCTTTCTTT. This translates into CASSRQGMNTEAFF.